What follows are 2 T cell receptor beta chains derived from one specimen sequenced in a study of regulatory T cells in long-lasting Graves disease. Time point here: persistent/refractory GD, antithyroid drugs over 5 years with positive TRAb. After RNA was extracted from PBMCs, the TCR library was made from it. According to the study, TCR beta libraries were built with iRepertoire HTBI primers and CDR3-region Arm-PCR. MiXCR was run by TCRdb on the multiplex PCR reads, yielding one entry per CDR3 protein. Found here are roughly 450,000 distinct CDR3 sequences, around a fifth of them singletons; the top ten hold about an eighth. Sequenced here: peripheral blood mononuclear cells (PBMCs), sampled when the disease was refractory, from a patient treated with antithyroid drugs. Receptor source: a female donor with Graves disease.

This clonotype was seen many times. The chain combines TRBV28 with TRBJ1-2, with D tentatively TRBD1 (6 bases). V was cut by 3 bases and J by 6 bases, with 11 bases left in between. Germline CDR1 is MDHEN and CDR2 is SYDVKM. The CDR3 spans 13 residues. This chain's CDR3 is CASSLGHRDGYTF. The CDR3, as DNA: TGTGCCAGCAGTTTGGGACACCGAGATGGCTACACCTTC.

The chain links TRBV6-2 or TRBV6-3 to TRBJ2-2, with D uncertain. This CDR3 region has 14 residues. V was pared by 7 bases and J by 0 bases, with 9 bases between. CDR1 MNHEY and CDR2 SVGEGT come from the germline V gene. The CDR3 is CASKPSTNTGELFF. DNA of the CDR3: TGTGCCAGCAAGCCGAGCACGAACACCGGGGAGCTGTTTTTT.